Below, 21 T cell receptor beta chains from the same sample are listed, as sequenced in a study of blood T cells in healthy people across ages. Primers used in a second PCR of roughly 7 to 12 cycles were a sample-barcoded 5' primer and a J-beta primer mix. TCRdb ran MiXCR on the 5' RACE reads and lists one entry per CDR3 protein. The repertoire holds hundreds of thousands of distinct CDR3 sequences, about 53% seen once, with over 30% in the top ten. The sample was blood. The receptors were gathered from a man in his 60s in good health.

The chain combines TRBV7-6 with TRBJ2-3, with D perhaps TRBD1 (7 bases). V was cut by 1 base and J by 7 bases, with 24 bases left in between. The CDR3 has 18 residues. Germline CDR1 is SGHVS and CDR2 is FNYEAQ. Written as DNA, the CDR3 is TGTGCCAGCAGCTTAGGTACCAGGGGGGCGTCCCAACTACATACGCAGTATTTT. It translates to CASSLGTRGASQLHTQYF.

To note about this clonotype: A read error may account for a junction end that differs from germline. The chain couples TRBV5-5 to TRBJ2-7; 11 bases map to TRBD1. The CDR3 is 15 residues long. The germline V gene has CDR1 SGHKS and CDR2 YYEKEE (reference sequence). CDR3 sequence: CASNLDRGLSYEQYF. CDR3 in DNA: TGTGCCAGCAACTTGGACAGGGGGCTGTCCTACGAGCAGTACTTC.

Here the CDR3 DNA reads TGCAGCGTCCTCAACGACTTCACAGATACGCAGTATTTT. The encoded protein is CSVLNDFTDTQYF. The J gene is TRBJ2-3, the V gene TRBV29-1; D gene ambiguous. V lost 6 bases and J lost 2, with 12 bases in between. The CDR3 is 13 amino acids. Per the germline V gene, CDR1 is SQVTM and CDR2 is ANQGSEA.

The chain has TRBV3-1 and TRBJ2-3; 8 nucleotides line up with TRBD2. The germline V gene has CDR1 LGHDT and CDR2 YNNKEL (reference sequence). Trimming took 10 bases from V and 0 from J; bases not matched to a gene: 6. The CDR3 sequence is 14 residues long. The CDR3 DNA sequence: TGTGCCACCTCGGGGGGGGCGAGCACAGATACGCAGTATTTT. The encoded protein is CATSGGASTDTQYF.

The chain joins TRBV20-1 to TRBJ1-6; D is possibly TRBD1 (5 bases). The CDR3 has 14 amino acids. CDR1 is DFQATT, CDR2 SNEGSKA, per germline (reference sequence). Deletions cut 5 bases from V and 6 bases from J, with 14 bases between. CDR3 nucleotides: TGCAGTGCTCTCCAGGGTTTATCTAATTCACCCCTCCACTTT. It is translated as CSALQGLSNSPLHF.

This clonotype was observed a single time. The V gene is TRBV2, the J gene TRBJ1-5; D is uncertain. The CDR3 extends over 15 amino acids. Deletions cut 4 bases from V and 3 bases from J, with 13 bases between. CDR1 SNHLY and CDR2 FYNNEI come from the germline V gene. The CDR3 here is CASSVTGPINQPQHF. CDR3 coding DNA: TGTGCCAGCAGTGTCACTGGACCGATCAATCAGCCCCAGCATTTT.

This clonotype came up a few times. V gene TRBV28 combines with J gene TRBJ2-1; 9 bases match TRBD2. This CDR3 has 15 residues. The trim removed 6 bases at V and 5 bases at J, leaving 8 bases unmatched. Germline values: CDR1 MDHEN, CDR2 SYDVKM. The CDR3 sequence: CASRLSGGPHNEQFF. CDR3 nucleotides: TGTGCCAGCAGATTAAGCGGGGGGCCACACAATGAGCAGTTCTTC.

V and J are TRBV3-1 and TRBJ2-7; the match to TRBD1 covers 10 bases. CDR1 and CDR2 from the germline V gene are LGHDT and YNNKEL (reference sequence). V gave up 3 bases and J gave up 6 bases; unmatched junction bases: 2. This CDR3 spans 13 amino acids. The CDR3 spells CASSQRTGGEQYF. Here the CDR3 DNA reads TGTGCCAGCAGCCAGCGGACAGGGGGCGAGCAGTACTTC.

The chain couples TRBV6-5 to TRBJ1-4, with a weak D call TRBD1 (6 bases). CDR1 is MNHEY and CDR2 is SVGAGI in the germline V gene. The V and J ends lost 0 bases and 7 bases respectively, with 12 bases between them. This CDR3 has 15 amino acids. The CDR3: CASSYSRGGGEKLFF. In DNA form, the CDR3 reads TGTGCCAGCAGTTACTCTCGGGGGGGCGGTGAAAAACTGTTTTTT.

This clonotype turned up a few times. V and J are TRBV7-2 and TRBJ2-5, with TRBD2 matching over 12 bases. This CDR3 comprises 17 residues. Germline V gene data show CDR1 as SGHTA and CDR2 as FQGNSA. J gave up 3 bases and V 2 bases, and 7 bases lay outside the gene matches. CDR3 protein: CASSLPPGLAGKETQYF. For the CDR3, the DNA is TGTGCCAGCAGCTTACCCCCGGGACTAGCGGGTAAAGAGACCCAGTACTTC.

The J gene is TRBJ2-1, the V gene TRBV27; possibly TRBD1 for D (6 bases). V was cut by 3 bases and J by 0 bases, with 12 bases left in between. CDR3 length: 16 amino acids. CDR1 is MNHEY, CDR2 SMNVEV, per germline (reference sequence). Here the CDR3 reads CASSFEGQSSYNEQFF. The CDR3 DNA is TGTGCCAGCAGTTTTGAAGGACAGAGCTCCTACAATGAGCAGTTCTTC.

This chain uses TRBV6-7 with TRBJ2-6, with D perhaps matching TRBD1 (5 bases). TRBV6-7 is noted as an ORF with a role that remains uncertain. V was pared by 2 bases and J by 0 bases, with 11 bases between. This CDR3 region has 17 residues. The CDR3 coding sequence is TGTGCCAGCAGTTACGAAGGACACAACTCTGGGGCCAACGTCCTGACTTTC. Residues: CASSYEGHNSGANVLTF.

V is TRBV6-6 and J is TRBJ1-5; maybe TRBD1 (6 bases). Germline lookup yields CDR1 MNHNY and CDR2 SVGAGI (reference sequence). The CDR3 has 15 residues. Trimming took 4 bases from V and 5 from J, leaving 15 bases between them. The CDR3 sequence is CASSFQTGSYQPQHF. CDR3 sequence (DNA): TGTGCCAGCAGTTTCCAAACAGGGTCGTATCAGCCCCAGCATTTT.

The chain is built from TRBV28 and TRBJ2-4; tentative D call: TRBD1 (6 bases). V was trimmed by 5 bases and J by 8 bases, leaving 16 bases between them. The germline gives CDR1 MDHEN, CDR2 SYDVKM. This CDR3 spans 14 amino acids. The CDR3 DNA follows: TGTGCCAGCAGTAAAGGGCACACAGGGCACATTCAGTACTTC. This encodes CASSKGHTGHIQYF.

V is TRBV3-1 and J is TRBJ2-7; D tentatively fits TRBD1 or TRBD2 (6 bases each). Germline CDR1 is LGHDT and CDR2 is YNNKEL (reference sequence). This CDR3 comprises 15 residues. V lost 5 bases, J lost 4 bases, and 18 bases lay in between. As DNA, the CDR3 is TGTGCCAGCAGCACTACTCCGGGGGCGGGGTACGAGCAGTACTTC. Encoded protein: CASSTTPGAGYEQYF.

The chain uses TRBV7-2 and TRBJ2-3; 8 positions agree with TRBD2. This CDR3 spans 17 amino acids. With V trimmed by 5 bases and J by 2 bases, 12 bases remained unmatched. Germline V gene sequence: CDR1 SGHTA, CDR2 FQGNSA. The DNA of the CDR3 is TGTGCCAGCAGCCCCCGCGTTAGCGGGGCGGTCACAGATACGCAGTATTTT. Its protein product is CASSPRVSGAVTDTQYF. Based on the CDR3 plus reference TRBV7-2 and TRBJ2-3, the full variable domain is GAGVSQSPSNKVTEKGKDVELRCDPISGHTALYWYRQSLGQGLEFLIYFQGNSAPDKSGLPSDRFSAERTGGSVSTLTIQRTQQEDSAVYLCASSPRVSGAVTDTQYFGPGTRLTVL.

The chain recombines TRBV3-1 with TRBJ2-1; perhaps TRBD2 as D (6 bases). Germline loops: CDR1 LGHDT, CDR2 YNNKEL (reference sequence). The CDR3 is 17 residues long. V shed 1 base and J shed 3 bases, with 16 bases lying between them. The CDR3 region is CASSQGPRGTHYNEQFF. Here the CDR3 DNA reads TGTGCCAGCAGCCAAGGTCCCCGGGGGACGCACTACAATGAGCAGTTCTTC.

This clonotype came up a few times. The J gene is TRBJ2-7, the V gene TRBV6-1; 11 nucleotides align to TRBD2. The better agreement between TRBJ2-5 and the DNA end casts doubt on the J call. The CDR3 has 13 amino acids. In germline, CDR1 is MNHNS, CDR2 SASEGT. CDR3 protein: CASRIAGGETQYF. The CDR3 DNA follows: TGTGCCAGCAGGATAGCGGGGGGGGAGACCCAGTACTTC.

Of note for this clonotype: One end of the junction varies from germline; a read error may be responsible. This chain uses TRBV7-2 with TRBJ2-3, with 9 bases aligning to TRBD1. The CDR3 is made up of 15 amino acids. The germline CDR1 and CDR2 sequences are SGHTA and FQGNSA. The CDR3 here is CASSHDRGSTDTQYF. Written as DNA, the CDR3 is TGTGCCAGCAGCCACGACAGGGGGAGCACGGATACGCAGTATTTT.

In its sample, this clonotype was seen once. The CDR3 protein is CASNLVTKNPTDTQYF. CDR3 bases: TGTGCCAGCAATCTCGTCACGAAGAATCCCACAGATACGCAGTATTTT. The rearrangement joins TRBV2 to TRBJ2-3; D unclear. There are 16 residues in the CDR3. V was pared by 7 bases and J by 2 bases, with 19 bases between. Germline V gene lookup returns CDR1 SNHLY and CDR2 FYNNEI.

CDR3 sequence (DNA): TGTGCCAGCAGCAAAGAGACCCCCACTCCGGACAGAAAATACGAGCAGTACTTC. Its translation: CASSKETPTPDRKYEQYF. This rearrangement joins TRBV21-1 to TRBJ2-7; no check of the table's D call, TRBD1, against the DNA was made. TRBV21-1 is reported as a pseudogene. CDR3 length: 18 amino acids.